This TCR beta chain was profiled in a study of cytomegalovirus exposure and HLA in healthy donors. Regarding the study as a whole: It was reportedly the case that the classifier diagnosed cytomegalovirus status with high specificity and sensitivity.

This clone was detected only once. Antigen specificity is unknown. The primer mix had 60 Vbeta and 13 Jbeta primers. Per the original data handling: Later, about 80 million unique TCR beta chains were counted in an analysis, and approximately 9.9 million of them were shared. The method was immunoSEQ multiplex PCR; TCRdb's version includes in-frame clones alone and lacks a portion of them. The V and J calls and clone size were taken over from that table, and D and trimming were inferred from the DNA. This sample yields some 57,000 clones, of which about two thirds are seen a single time; around 19% belongs to the top ten. Germline CDR1 reads SGHVS; CDR2 reads FNYEAQ. The CDR3 is made up of 16 amino acids. Germline trimming cut 7 bases from V and 1 base from J; bases unmatched to any gene: 9.

This TCR was recovered from a woman between 55 and 75 years old in good health and CMV-seropositive. The material sequenced was PBMCs. V usage is TRBV7-6 and J usage is TRBJ2-3, with TRBD2 matching over 9 bases. CDR3: CASKPRASGGTDTQYF. The CDR3 DNA sequence: TGTGCCAGCAAGCCACGAGCTAGCGGGGGCACAGATACGCAGTATTTT.